The entry below describes one T cell receptor (beta chain). Data came from immunoSEQ multiplex PCR; TCRdb stores just in-frame clones and leaves some out. The data contain approximately 82,000 clones, 85% to 95% of them seen just once; the ten biggest clones take up roughly 0.27%. V was cut by 1 base and J by 6 bases, with 13 bases left in between. Germline V gives CDR1 SGHNT, CDR2 YENEEA. This CDR3 region has 14 residues. These data belong to a study of technical replicates of blood from four donors. The TCR originated in a human donor in good health. The source material was T cells isolated from PBMCs. The rearrangement uses TRBV11-3 and TRBJ2-7; D might be TRBD1 (5 bases). The CDR3 nucleotides are TGTGCCAGCAGCTTAGGGCAGGGAACCCGCGAGCAGTACTTC. Amino acids: CASSLGQGTREQYF.